This TCR beta chain was captured by sequencing in a study of T-cell memory formation after mild COVID-19. V lost 7 bases and J 1 base, leaving 13 bases between the germline ends. The germline V gene has CDR1 MNHEY and CDR2 SMNVEV (reference sequence). The CDR3 has 14 amino acids. This clonotype was counted only a few times. Researchers used 5'RACE with constant-segment primers to make TCR alpha and TCR beta cDNA libraries that carry sample barcodes and UMIs. TCRdb re-called the 5' RACE reads through MiXCR, storing one row per CDR3 protein. The sample lists 200,000 to 250,000 distinct CDR3 sequences, over 8.5% seen once, with roughly a fifth in the top ten.

Sequencing was done on a sample of PBMCs or a T cell subset sorted from them (not recorded which). The receptor was isolated from a man younger than 35 who had mild COVID-19 (a few samples of this study predate the infection). Cell type and time point are not known. This rearrangement joins TRBV27 to TRBJ2-5; no definite D call. CDR3 nucleotide sequence: TGTGCCAGCATACCTCGGACGACCCAAGAGACCCAGTACTTC. Protein product: CASIPRTTQETQYF.